The present T cell receptor beta chain was sequenced within a study of control samples from healthy donors and cancer patients. Clones were sequenced by immunoSEQ multiplex PCR, and TCRdb holds only the in-frame ones, with some missing. The data hold around 130,000 clones, with about 90% observed a single time. The germline V gene has CDR1 LNHNV and CDR2 YYDKDF (reference sequence). The length of the CDR3 is 16 residues. Trimming took 2 bases from V and 1 from J, leaving 15 bases between them. Sequencing used PBMCs. This receptor was taken from a middle-aged man with head and neck cancer. The chain employs TRBV15 and TRBJ2-7; D may correspond to TRBD1 or TRBD2 (5 bases each). Here the CDR3 reads CATSRRVGTGSYEQYF. CDR3 bases: TGTGCCACCAGCAGACGAGTAGGGACGGGTTCCTACGAGCAGTACTTC.